This section outlines one TCR beta chain sequence together with its context. Its antigen remains unknown. These data are taken from a study of shared clonotypes between healthy human individuals. Under the authors' procedure: Because ImmunoSEQ provided only junction sequences with no quality scores, the filtering differed. Here immunoSEQ multiplex PCR was the method, and the copy in TCRdb shows in-frame clones only, minus some. V and J calls and clone size are as listed in that table; D and trimming were resolved from the DNA. The table lists some 1.4 million clones, around 95% of them singletons. The CDR3 has 15 amino acids. CDR1 SGDLS and CDR2 YYNGEE come from the germline V gene. V was clipped by 3 bases and J by 5 bases, with 14 bases between them. Findings of the study overall: Estimated richness values were generally larger in naive subsets than in memory subsets.

The specimen was naive CD4+ T cells sorted from blood. Subset indicated: CD45RA+ positively selected. This receptor was identified in a young man in good health. This chain links TRBV9 with TRBJ2-2; possible D gene TRBD1, 5 bases. As DNA, the CDR3 is TGTGCCAGCAGCGCCTATATATCAGGGACCGGGGAGCTGTTTTTT. Translated: CASSAYISGTGELFF. Supplemented by reference TRBV9 and TRBJ2-2, the full variable domain reads DSGVTQTPKHLITATGQRVTLRCSPRSGDLSVYWYQQSLDQGLQFLIQYYNGEERAKGNILERFSAQQFPDLHSELNLSSLELGDSALYFCASSAYISGTGELFFGEGSRLTVL.